Listed here is a single T cell receptor (beta chain). The sample holds a few counts of this clone. What this receptor recognizes is not known. It has no much larger one-base neighbor in the sample; base qualities were not kept. This record belongs to a study of CD8+ T cells in alopecia areata listed by TCRdb under 2018. At the level of the whole study: The treated patients took part in an open-label pilot trial in which moderate-to-severe alopecia areata was treated with oral tofacitinib at 5 to 10 mg twice daily. To study T cell clonal expansion in alopecia areata, the researchers applied high-throughput TCRbeta sequencing to both the C3H/HeJ mouse model and human patients. Patients stayed on tofacitinib for 6 to 18 months and then had 6 months of follow-up off drug so that delayed response and recurrence could be assessed. The RNA source kit depended on sample type: the PAXgene miRNA kit for fixed scalp, the miRNeasy kit for PBMCs, and the RNeasy kit for mouse skin. immunoSEQ multiplex PCR using 35 Vbeta forward primers and 13 Jbeta reverse primers was used to amplify TCRbeta CDR3 regions. Scalp tissue and sorted CD4+ and CD8+ peripheral blood T cells from patchy and totalis/universalis alopecia areata patients and from healthy controls were covered by human TCRbeta sequencing. Clonality in the scalp was compared among normal scalp (n=4), patchy alopecia areata scalp (n=8), and alopecia totalis/universalis scalp (n=8). Biopsies were taken from tofacitinib-treated patients at baseline and at 4 and 24 weeks of treatment, and a later scalp biopsy was taken in several of the tofacitinib-treated patients. For the treated patients, the SALT score, which quantifies what percentage of scalp surface area is affected, served as the measure of disease severity.

Library preparation was by the immunoSEQ multiplex PCR assay. For TCR sequencing, RNA was extracted from every sample and reverse transcribed into cDNA to serve as template. First-strand cDNA was synthesized using SuperScript III with a 2:1 mix of oligo-dT and random hexamers. A synthetic immune receptor repertoire was used to assess amplification bias, and residual bias was removed computationally. The authors' analysis ran thus. Raw reads were preprocessed to remove errors, and CDR3 was defined according to IMGT conventions as the region from the conserved cysteine to phenylalanine. Clonality was computed as 1 minus the Shannon entropy, with the entropy normalized by log2 of the number of productive unique TCRs. Whether each scalp clone was CD4 or CD8 was inferred by checking scalp TCRbeta sequences against the CD4 and CD8 repertoires from sorted blood. What TCRdb holds here is the immuneACCESS table cut down to in-frame rearrangements. Part of the clones is not present; checked against another copy, under half of the missing clones reflect an unresolved V gene, and the others are unexplained. V and J calls plus clone size are reproduced from that table; the DNA served to infer D and trimming. This sample is represented by fewer than 150,000 clones; about four fifths of them were singletons. Jointly, the top ten make up 20% to 30% of the sample.

Per the publication, the time point label means: approximately 4 weeks on oral tofacitinib. The sample's treatment or condition label is to be understood as: oral pan-JAK inhibitor, 5-10 mg twice daily. Lesional scalp punch biopsies and peripheral blood were obtained from alopecia areata patients. PBMCs were isolated by density centrifugation and stained for CD3, CD4 and CD8, after which CD4+ and CD8+ T cells were sorted on a FACSAria. From a lookup of the germline V gene (reference sequence), CDR1 and CDR2 are LNHNV and YYDKDF. Deletion took 0 bases off V and 2 bases off J, with a span of 8 bases between the germline ends. From the cysteine through the phenylalanine, the CDR3 covers 14 amino acids. Only CDR3 DNA remains: 42 bases, in frame from the first base. What the authors observed across the whole study: With tofacitinib, both scalp clonality and the number of expanded CD8+ clones among the top 100 scalp clones went down significantly. During tofacitinib treatment, many expanded lesional clones stuck around in both scalp and blood, and this persistence may partly explain why relapse happens after treatment is stopped. Lesional scalp, especially in alopecia totalis/universalis, showed higher clonality and more expanded CD8+ clones than normal scalp, suggesting antigenic drive. Because the treated cohort was small and included a single nonresponder, larger studies are needed to assess links between baseline CD8+ expansion and response. TCR sequences shared between patients were less clear than in mice, possibly partly because of HLA diversity in the patient population. Scalp TCR repertoire analysis is complicated because resident alphabeta T cells in normal human skin are also sequenced, whereas mouse skin is dominated by gammadelta T cells.

The sequence joins TRBV15 to TRBJ2-7; the D gene is perhaps TRBD1, from 5 matching bases. The sequencing here drew on CD8+ T cells sorted from blood, taken at week 4, from a patient treated with tofacitinib. This clonotype was obtained from a human donor with alopecia areata. This receptor has the CDR3 CATSREGVTYEQYF. The nucleotides read TGTGCCACCAGCAGAGAAGGGGTTACCTACGAGCAGTACTTC.